The TCR beta chain under discussion was sequenced for a study of blood T cell repertoires in COVID-19. The overall study: The United States, Italy and Spain provided the acute and convalescent COVID-19 samples. The cDNA or gDNA used as material had been derived from T cells, B-cell-depleted T cells, or PBMCs.

The germline gives CDR1 MGHRA, CDR2 YSYEKL. V lost 0 bases, J lost 3 bases, and 18 bases lay in between. CDR3 length: 17 amino acids. Original methodology: Estimation of nucleated cell counts relied on the amplification of reference gene primers. Measured with immunoSEQ multiplex PCR; TCRdb has only the in-frame clones, and not every one. Clone size and the V and J calls come from that table; the DNA yielded D and trimming. The data hold approximately 97,000 clones, with approximately 84% observed a single time. The sequence came from a man aged 55 to 70 with acute or convalescent COVID-19. The J gene is TRBJ2-7, the V gene TRBV4-1; tentatively, D is TRBD1 (6 bases). Sequences were obtained from peripheral blood. CDR3 in amino acids: CASSQDPPGDGFYEQYF. In DNA form, the CDR3 reads TGCGCCAGCAGCCAAGATCCGCCAGGGGACGGCTTCTACGAGCAGTACTTC.